The 20 T cell receptor beta chains in this list originate from one sample, sequenced in a study of cytomegalovirus exposure and HLA in healthy donors. A multiplex PCR was run with 60 Vbeta primers and 13 Jbeta primers. Assay: immunoSEQ multiplex PCR; the TCRdb copy retains only in-frame clones and omits some. The listing records 75,000 to 95,000 clones. Sequencing was performed on PBMCs. These receptors all stem from a man aged 30 to 39 in good health and CMV-seronegative.

CDR3 coding DNA: TGCAGCGCGACGCAGGGAGGCACTGAAGCTTTCTTT. Residues: CSATQGGTEAFF. The chain links TRBV29-1 to TRBJ1-1, with D perhaps TRBD1 (5 bases). The V gene's germline CDR1 is SQVTM and CDR2 ANQGSEA. V was trimmed by 7 bases and J by 4 bases, leaving 13 bases between them. This CDR3 region has 12 residues.

This chain connects TRBV7-9 to TRBJ1-2, with D unclear. V was shortened by 3 bases and J by 2 bases, with 16 bases between the two germline ends. Germline V gene sequence: CDR1 SEHNR, CDR2 FQNEAQ (reference sequence). The CDR3 consists of 16 residues. The CDR3 bases are TGTGCCAGCAGCTTCCCTCTGGCAGTCGCCAACTATGGCTACACCTTC. This codes for CASSFPLAVANYGYTF.

The chain combines TRBV2 with TRBJ1-6; D unclear. Germline V gives CDR1 SNHLY, CDR2 FYNNEI. The CDR3 extends over 14 amino acids. V was pared by 6 bases and J by 10 bases, with 16 bases between. CDR3 DNA sequence: TGTGCCAGCAGCCTCGGGTGGGGAGAATCACCCCTCCACTTT. It codes for CASSLGWGESPLHF.

This chain links TRBV28 with TRBJ1-5; D remains ambiguous. Germline lookup yields CDR1 MDHEN and CDR2 SYDVKM. This CDR3 has 12 amino acids. Trimming stripped 3 bases from V and 5 bases from J, with 5 bases between. The CDR3 loop is CASSFSDQPQHF. The CDR3, as DNA: TGTGCCAGCAGTTTCAGTGATCAGCCCCAGCATTTT. The full variable domain, its missing parts supplied by reference TRBV28 and TRBJ1-5, is DVKVTQSSRYLVKRTGEKVFLECVQDMDHENMFWYRQDPGLGLRLIYFSYDVKMKEKGDIPEGYSVSREKKERFSLILESASTNQTSMYLCASSFSDQPQHFGDGTRLSIL.

The chain employs TRBV9 and TRBJ1-2; D might be TRBD1 (6 bases). The germline V gene encodes CDR1 SGDLS and CDR2 YYNGEE. CDR3 length equals 14 residues. Trimming removed 4 bases from V and 3 bases from J, with 13 bases in between. Here the CDR3 reads CASSLMTGYYGYTF. The CDR3 nucleotides are TGTGCCAGCAGCCTCATGACAGGATACTATGGCTACACCTTC.

V and J are TRBV30 and TRBJ1-5; 8 positions match TRBD1. V lost 0 bases to trimming and J lost 5 bases; unmatched junction nucleotides: 9. CDR1 is GTSNPN and CDR2 is SVGIG in the germline V gene (reference sequence). This CDR3 is 16 amino acids long. CDR3 loop: CAWSVPRTGLYQPQHF. DNA for the CDR3: TGTGCCTGGAGTGTACCCAGGACAGGGCTTTATCAGCCCCAGCATTTT.

The chain joins TRBV5-1 to TRBJ1-3; maybe TRBD1 (6 bases). V lost 4 bases and J 0 bases, leaving 8 bases between the germline ends. The germline V gene encodes CDR1 SGHRS and CDR2 YFSETQ. CDR3 length: 14 residues. The CDR3 loop is CASSVDSSGNTIYF. The DNA of the CDR3 is TGCGCCAGCAGCGTGGACAGCTCTGGAAACACCATATATTTT.

This chain links TRBV5-6 with TRBJ1-1, with D uncertain. From germline, CDR1 is SGHDT and CDR2 YYEEEE. There are 13 residues in the CDR3. Trimming stripped 2 bases from V and 0 bases from J, with 5 bases between. The CDR3 DNA is TGTGCCAGCAGCTTTTTCTTGAACACTGAAGCTTTCTTT. Translation gives CASSFFLNTEAFF.

This rearrangement joins TRBV9 to TRBJ2-7; 11 bases map to TRBD2. Germline CDR1 reads SGDLS; CDR2 reads YYNGEE. V was clipped by 3 bases and J by 3 bases; unmatched bases: 2. This CDR3 spans 14 amino acids. CDR3 amino acids: CASSDTSGSYEQYF. CDR3 in DNA: TGTGCCAGCAGCGACACTAGCGGGAGCTACGAGCAGTACTTC.

This sequence joins TRBV29-1 and TRBJ2-3; 9 bases fit TRBD2. V was pared by 2 bases and J by 6 bases, with 6 bases of the junction left unmatched. The length of the CDR3 is 14 residues. Germline V gene data show CDR1 as SQVTM and CDR2 as ANQGSEA. CDR3 residues: CSVETSGPGDTQYF. In DNA form, the CDR3 reads TGCAGCGTTGAAACTAGCGGGCCGGGGGATACGCAGTATTTT.

This chain joins TRBV6-1 and TRBJ1-5; 11 bases line up with TRBD1. This CDR3 contains 15 residues. Trimming took 7 bases from V and 7 from J; bases not matched to a gene: 9. CDR1 and CDR2 from the germline V gene are MNHNS and SASEGT. CDR3 coding DNA: TGTGCCAGCACTCTGATCGGGACAGGGGGGCAGCCCCAGCATTTT. Translated, it gives CASTLIGTGGQPQHF.

The V call is TRBV2, the J call TRBJ2-7, with 10 bases identical to TRBD2. The V gene's germline CDR1 is SNHLY and CDR2 FYNNEI. CDR3 length: 17 amino acids. The junction had 10 bases not matched to a gene; V was cut back by 0 bases and J by 5 bases. This CDR3 is CASSEAGFPSGSHEQYF. The CDR3 DNA follows: TGTGCCAGCAGTGAAGCAGGGTTCCCTAGCGGGAGCCACGAGCAGTACTTC.

J is TRBJ2-2 and V is TRBV10-3; possible D gene TRBD2, 5 bases. CDR1 is ENHRY and CDR2 is SYGVKD in the germline V gene. Trimming shortened V by 6 bases and J by 3 bases, and 20 bases separated the two germline ends. CDR3 length equals 17 residues. The CDR3 DNA is TGTGCCATCAGCGGAAGGACTCTCCCCGGGCACACCGGGGAGCTGTTTTTT. Encoded protein: CAISGRTLPGHTGELFF.

The J gene is TRBJ2-7, the V gene TRBV11-3; 7 nucleotides agree with TRBD1. Germline V gives CDR1 SGHNT, CDR2 YENEEA. The length of the CDR3 is 19 residues. With V trimmed by 0 bases and J by 0 bases, 14 bases remained unmatched. The CDR3 spells CASSLDNGPGTVFSYEQYF. DNA of the CDR3: TGTGCCAGCAGCTTAGATAACGGTCCGGGGACAGTGTTCTCCTACGAGCAGTACTTC.

DNA of the CDR3: TGCGCCAGCAGCCTTGGGACTCCGATTAATGAAAAACTGTTTTTT. The encoded protein is CASSLGTPINEKLFF. The chain links TRBV5-1 to TRBJ1-4; possible D gene TRBD1, 5 bases. Germline-derived CDR1 and CDR2 are SGHRS and YFSETQ. The CDR3 is 15 residues long. The V gene lost 4 bases and the J gene lost 4 bases, with 14 bases spanning the gap.

This chain connects TRBV5-1 to TRBJ1-1; possibly TRBD1 for D (5 bases). Trimming removed 4 bases from V and 1 base from J, with 11 bases in between. CDR1 is SGHRS, CDR2 YFSETQ, per germline. The CDR3 is made up of 14 amino acids. CDR3 sequence reads: CASSPRGSNTEAFF. The CDR3, as DNA: TGCGCCAGCAGCCCTAGGGGCTCGAACACTGAAGCTTTCTTT.

The CDR3 nucleotides are TGTGCCAGCAGCCGTGACAGGGCCCTCTACAATGAGCAGTTCTTC. Translated, it gives CASSRDRALYNEQFF. The rearrangement links TRBV7-9 to TRBJ2-1; TRBD1 agrees at 7 bases. Germline CDR1 and CDR2: SEHNR and FQNEAQ (reference sequence). Unmatched junction bases numbered 7, after V lost 5 bases and J lost 3 bases. CDR3 size: 15 residues. Variable domain in full (rest from reference TRBV7-9 and TRBJ2-1): DTGVSQNPRHKITKRGQNVTFRCDPISEHNRLYWYRQTLGQGPEFLTYFQNEAQLEKSRLLSDRFSAERPKGSFSTLEIQRTEQGDSAMYLCASSRDRALYNEQFFGPGTRLTVL.

This chain joins TRBV15 and TRBJ2-7; 9 bases are a match to TRBD2. The V gene end was trimmed by 3 bases and the J gene end by 3 bases; junction bases not matched to a gene: 3. CDR1 LNHNV and CDR2 YYDKDF come from the germline V gene (reference sequence). The CDR3 is made up of 14 amino acids. CDR3 DNA sequence: TGTGCCACCAGCAGCCAACTAGCGGGCTACGAGCAGTACTTC. It is translated as CATSSQLAGYEQYF. Based on the CDR3 plus reference TRBV15 and TRBJ2-7, the full variable domain is DAMVIQNPRYQVTQFGKPVTLSCSQTLNHNVMYWYQQKSSQAPKLLFHYYDKDFNNEADTPDNFQSRRPNTSFCFLDIRSPGLGDTAMYLCATSSQLAGYEQYFGPGTRLTVT.

This chain uses TRBV2 with TRBJ2-7; a possible D gene is TRBD2 (7 bases). Germline CDR1 reads SNHLY; CDR2 reads FYNNEI. V was shortened by 4 bases and J by 3 bases, with 16 bases between the two germline ends. The CDR3 runs 15 residues. The CDR3 is CASSGGREGHYEQYF. The CDR3 nucleotides read TGTGCCAGCAGTGGTGGCAGGGAGGGACACTACGAGCAGTACTTC.

The chain combines TRBV25-1 with TRBJ1-2; 7 bases agree with TRBD1. This CDR3 contains 14 residues. V lost 5 bases, J lost 5 bases, and 8 bases stayed unmatched. From germline, CDR1 is MGHDK and CDR2 SYGVNS. In DNA, the CDR3 is TGTGCCAGCAGTACGCCACAGGGGTTGTATGGCTACACCTTC. Its protein is CASSTPQGLYGYTF.